This T cell receptor (beta chain) was captured in a study of shared clonotypes between healthy human individuals (dated by TCRdb to the early 2020s). About the study as a whole: A few men and two women, aged 18 to 49 years, made up the cohort. The study deeply sequenced blood TCR repertoires of roughly five healthy adults to estimate repertoire size and the extent of clonotype sharing between individuals. For each donor, three plates each were used for CD4 naive and CD4 memory, two plates were used for CD8 naive, and one plate was used for CD8 memory. Libraries were prepared and TCR repertoires were sequenced by different laboratories using diverse techniques, in order to increase sequencing depth and limit assay-specific biases. Per donor, leukapheresis produced somewhere between about 0.94 and 9.5 billion PBMCs. What the authors observed across the whole study: When a handful of donors were compared, the shared fraction of clonotypes was around 5% for naive CD4, around 3.6% for naive CD8, 2% to 2.5% for memory CD4, and 0.4% for memory CD8. Pairwise subsampling led to the expectation that sequencing depth would affect the degree of clonotype sharing among donors. The genetic and exposure-history diversity represented was limited by the small number of donors. Incomplete sequencing was indicated by rarefaction of sorted-subset datasets, despite the large sequencing depth. Estimated clonotype richness was generally larger for naive than for memory subsets. Sampling was restricted to blood, and TCR repertoires in tissue are likely to differ from TCR repertoires in blood. Clonotypes shared by all four sorted-subset donors showed higher generation probabilities than non-shared clonotypes.

TCR CDR3 regions were amplified from genomic DNA by multiplex PCR using the deep immunoSEQ assay. For each cell subset, the extracted genomic DNA was distributed evenly across all wells of several immunoSEQ 96-well plates, and each plate served as one replicate. For sorted subsets, roughly 200 ng genomic DNA, equal to 25,000 to 35,000 T cell genomes, was loaded into each replicate PCR. Purified libraries were measured with a Qubit 3.0 fluorometer, size-checked on a Bioanalyzer 2100, and measured again with the KAPA Library Quantification kit. Every immunoSEQ 96-well plate was sequenced on a dedicated single-read 150-cycle Illumina NextSeq 550 flow cell. The source study handled its data this way. Because only junctional sequences without quality scores were contained in the immunoSEQ output, filtering matching that applied to full-length reads could not be performed. To assign V/J genes and CDR3, sequences were annotated against IMGT germline references using PyIR, a Python wrapper for IgBLAST v1.9. Reads were filtered out if the reads had weak V/J assignments (E-value above 1e-6), no CDR3, stop codons, out-of-frame junctions, or ambiguous translated residues. V3J clonotypes were defined by identical inferred V gene, J gene, and CDR3 amino acid sequence. Percentage overlap between repertoires was calculated by dividing the number of shared unique clonotypes by the size of the smaller repertoire. Repertoire richness was assessed with RTK rarefaction, the Chao1 estimator, and Recon v2.1 estimates of unobserved clonotypes. For all TCRbeta clonotypes obtained by the gDNA method from a handful of donors, generation probabilities were computed with OLGA. TCRdb retrieved this table from immuneACCESS and kept in-frame rearrangements only. Not all clones are present; in checked studies, unresolved V genes account for under half, and no reason is known for the remainder. That table is the source of V, J and clone size, and D and trimming were worked out from the DNA. The sample profile shows roughly 1.5 million clones; 95% to 99% of them were found once. Jointly, the top ten make up around 0.45% of the sample.

As encoded in the germline V gene, CDR1 is MGHRA while CDR2 is YSYEKL. Its CDR3 holds 15 amino acids, cysteine through phenylalanine. The CDR3 DNA has 45 bases and is translated from base 1. The trim is 1 base for V and 5 bases for J, with a gap of 14 bases between the germline ends. The donors were healthy, HIV-negative adults with no recently reported acute infections or vaccinations. Only Caucasian adults living in Nashville, Tennessee, USA were represented among the donors. Magnetic negative selection was used to enrich CD4+ T cells, after which naive cells were positively selected on CD45RA and the negative fraction became the memory subset. Blood was obtained by leukapheresis, after which PBMCs were separated by Ficoll-Histopaque density gradient centrifugation and cryopreserved in liquid nitrogen vapor phase. Purity and quantity of every magnetically sorted T cell population were checked by analytical flow cytometry. Genomic DNA was isolated from every sorted fraction and measured by UV absorbance on a Nanodrop 2000c.

Worth noting for this clone: Its cognate antigen has yet to be identified. There are no base qualities to consult, and no much larger clone falls within one base.

Recombination joined TRBV4-1 with TRBJ2-5, with the D gene not confidently named. Sequences were obtained from naive CD4+ T cells sorted from blood. The meaning of the sample's cell subset or site label: CD45RA+ positively selected. This receptor was taken from a man aged 25 to 40 in good health. The CDR3 is CASSQGVSEVETQYF. At the DNA level, the sequence is TGCGCCAGCAGCCAAGGCGTCTCCGAGGTGGAGACCCAGTACTTC.